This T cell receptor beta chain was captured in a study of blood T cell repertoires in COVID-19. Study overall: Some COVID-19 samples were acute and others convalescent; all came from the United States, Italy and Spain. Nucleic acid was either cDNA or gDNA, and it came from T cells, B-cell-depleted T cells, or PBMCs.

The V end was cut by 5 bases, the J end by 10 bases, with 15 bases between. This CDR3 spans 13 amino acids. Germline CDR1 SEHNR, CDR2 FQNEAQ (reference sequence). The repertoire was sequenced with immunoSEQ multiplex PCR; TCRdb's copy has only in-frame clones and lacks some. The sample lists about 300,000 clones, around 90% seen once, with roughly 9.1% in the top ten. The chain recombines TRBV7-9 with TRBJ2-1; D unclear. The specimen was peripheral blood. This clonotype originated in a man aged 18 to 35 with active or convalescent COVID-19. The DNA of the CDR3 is TGTGCCAGCAGCGACAAATCACTTGGGGAGCAGTTCTTC. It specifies CASSDKSLGEQFF.